What follows is one T cell receptor (beta chain) and its context. Its antigen is not identified. The protocol was immunoSEQ multiplex PCR, while the TCRdb copy is restricted to in-frame clones and leaves out a portion. The sample lists 510,000 or so clones; 70% to 90% were seen once. Treatment: around 19 received Ad26.COV2.S at low or high dose, single or two shots; roughly five received placebo; per-sample allocation not given. Collection of the samples took place on day 63 after the first injection of vaccine or placebo. This record belongs to a study of Ad26.COV2.S vaccination and SARS-CoV-2 variants. Findings and limits, study-wide: Spike-specific TCR breadth was greater after Ad26.COV2.S than placebo.

Germline CDR1 is SNHLY and CDR2 is FYNNEI. The V end was cut by 4 bases, the J end by 2 bases, with 15 bases between. The CDR3 loop spans 15 amino acids. This receptor was taken from a person aged 18-65 years who received the Ad26.COV2.S COVID-19 vaccine or a placebo. The input for sequencing was peripheral blood, taken in a trial of Ad26.COV2.S vaccine versus placebo. This sequence joins TRBV2 and TRBJ2-7, with D perhaps matching TRBD1 (6 bases). DNA of the CDR3: TGTGCCAGCAGTGTCAGGGGCAGGATCACCTACGAGCAGTACTTC. This translates into CASSVRGRITYEQYF.